A selection of T cell receptor beta chains follows, all from one sample in a study of glioma-infiltrating T cells after dendritic cell vaccination. TCRdb's copy holds only in-frame clones and misses some; the assay was immunoSEQ multiplex PCR. The data hold roughly 400 clones, with approximately 92% observed a single time. This material consisted of tumor tissue, taken before dendritic cell vaccination. The source of these receptors is a human donor with glioblastoma. Both conserved end residues are part of each CDR3. D genes are given only for firm matches. Not every row has a clone size; where given, it reads once, few, many or a size class.

v_call	j_call	d_call	clone_size	cdr3_nt	cdr3_aa
TRBV19	TRBJ2-4	TRBD2	NA	TGTGCCAGTAGTTTGGGACTAGCCGACCTCAAAAACGTTCAGTACTTC	CASSLGLADLKNVQYF
TRBV5-4	TRBJ1-2	TRBD1	NA	TGTGCCAGCAGCCACGGGACAGGGAATCCTAGCTATGGCTACACCTTC	CASSHGTGNPSYGYTF
TRBV19	TRBJ1-3	NA	NA	TGTGCCAGTAAGGAGGGTAGCTCTGGAAACACCATATATTTT	CASKEGSSGNTIYF
TRBV28	TRBJ1-1	NA	NA	TGTGCCAGCAGTTTGCGGGGGGGAGACACTGAAGCTTTCTTT	CASSLRGGDTEAFF
TRBV1	TRBJ2-6	NA	NA	TGCACCAGCAGAGCGTCTGGTTTGTGCACAAGTCGGGCCAACGTCCTGACTTTC	CTSRASGLCTSRANVLTF
TRBV4-1	TRBJ2-2	NA	NA	TGCGCCAGCAGCCAAGAGGACAGGAACACCGGGGAGCTGTTTTTT	CASSQEDRNTGELFF
TRBV7-8	TRBJ1-5	NA	NA	TGTGCCAGCAGCTTCCAGGGAGGTTGGAATCAGCCCCAGCATTTT	CASSFQGGWNQPQHF
TRBV9	TRBJ2-3	TRBD2	NA	TGTGCCAGCAGCGTAGGGGGACTAGCGACAGATACGCAGTATTTT	CASSVGGLATDTQYF
TRBV30	TRBJ1-3	NA	NA	TGTGCCTGGACCGGCGGGGGTCGAAACACCATATATTTT	CAWTGGGRNTIYF
TRBV6-1	TRBJ2-4	NA	NA	TGTGCCAGCAGTGCCCCCCCCTACAGGGCCGAAAACATTCAGTACTTC	CASSAPPYRAENIQYF
TRBV6-4	TRBJ2-1	NA	once	TGTGCCAGCAGTGACGTGGCGGGCACCAACAATGAGCAGTTCTTC	CASSDVAGTNNEQFF
TRBV7-2	TRBJ1-6	NA	NA	TGTGCCAGCGTACTCGGGGTCCATAATTCACCCCTCCACTTT	CASVLGVHNSPLHF
TRBV5-4	TRBJ2-7	NA	NA	TGTGCCAGCAGTATTACACAGGCCTACGAGCAGTACTTC	CASSITQAYEQYF
TRBV7-8	TRBJ1-5	NA	NA	TGTGCCAGCAGCTCATTGCGGGGGGAGGATCAGCCCCAGCATTTT	CASSSLRGEDQPQHF
TRBV6-8	TRBJ2-3	NA	NA	TGTGCCAGCATCGCCCGGAGGCCTTCCCACACAGATACGCAATATTTT	CASIARRPSHTDTQYF
TRBV5-5	TRBJ1-1	TRBD1	NA	TGTGCCAGCAGCTTTCACCCGGACAGGGTTGAAGCTTTCTTT	CASSFHPDRVEAFF
TRBV7-9	TRBJ1-1	NA	NA	TGTGCCATACTCCCCGGGACAAACATGAACACTGAAGCTTTCTTT	CAILPGTNMNTEAFF
TRBV10-3	TRBJ2-3	TRBD2	NA	TGTGCCATCAGTGAGACTAGCGGGGGCCGCACAGATACGCAGTATTTT	CAISETSGGRTDTQYF
TRBV19	TRBJ2-4	TRBD2	NA	TGTGCCAGTAGTTTGGGACTAGCCGACCTCAAAAACATTCAGTACTTC	CASSLGLADLKNIQYF
TRBV18	TRBJ2-2	TRBD2	NA	TGTGCCAGCTCACAAGGACTAGCGAACGTCGCGAACACCGGGGAGCTGTTTTTT	CASSQGLANVANTGELFF
TRBV18	TRBJ2-5	NA	NA	TGTGCCAGCTCACAGTTATACAGGGAAAGTCAAGAGACCCAGTACTTC	CASSQLYRESQETQYF
TRBV6-5	TRBJ2-7	NA	NA	TGTGCCAGCAGTGCCGATAGAAACTCCTACGAGCAGTACTTC	CASSADRNSYEQYF
TRBV5-6	TRBJ2-5	TRBD2	NA	TGTGCCAGCAGCACTGGACTAGCGGGGATTTTGGAGACCCAGTACTTC	CASSTGLAGILETQYF
TRBV7-9	TRBJ2-4	NA	NA	TGTGCCAGCAGCTTAGTCCTGGGGGGATCGGCCAAAAACATTCAGTACTTC	CASSLVLGGSAKNIQYF
TRBV28	TRBJ2-2	NA	NA	TGTGCCAGCAGTCGGGGAGGAACCGGGGAGCTGTTTTTT	CASSRGGTGELFF
TRBV10-3	TRBJ2-7	TRBD2	NA	TGTGCCATCAGTGAGTCTTTAGGGCTAGCGGGGGCCTACTCCTACGAGCAGTACTTC	CAISESLGLAGAYSYEQYF
TRBV10-3	TRBJ2-2	NA	NA	TGTGCCATCAGTGATAATAGCCTCACCGGGGAGCTGTTTTTT	CAISDNSLTGELFF
TRBV19	TRBJ1-4	NA	NA	TGTGCCAGTAGTATGGGACTGAGAGGAACTAATGAAAAACTGTTTTTT	CASSMGLRGTNEKLFF
TRBV7-9	TRBJ2-7	TRBD2	NA	TGTGCCAGCAGCGACTCGGGGGGGCTGTACGAGCAGTACTTC	CASSDSGGLYEQYF
TRBV7-8	TRBJ1-4	NA	NA	TGTGCCAGCAGCTTAGAGCTAGCCGGACGGGGGAATGAAAAACTGTTTTTT	CASSLELAGRGNEKLFF
TRBV9	TRBJ1-1	TRBD1	NA	TGTGCCAGCAGCGCAGGACAGGGATTGAACACTGAAGCTTTCTTT	CASSAGQGLNTEAFF
TRBV5-5	TRBJ2-5	NA	NA	TGTGCCACCGATAAGAGGGCAGGACCACAAGAGACCCAGTACTTC	CATDKRAGPQETQYF